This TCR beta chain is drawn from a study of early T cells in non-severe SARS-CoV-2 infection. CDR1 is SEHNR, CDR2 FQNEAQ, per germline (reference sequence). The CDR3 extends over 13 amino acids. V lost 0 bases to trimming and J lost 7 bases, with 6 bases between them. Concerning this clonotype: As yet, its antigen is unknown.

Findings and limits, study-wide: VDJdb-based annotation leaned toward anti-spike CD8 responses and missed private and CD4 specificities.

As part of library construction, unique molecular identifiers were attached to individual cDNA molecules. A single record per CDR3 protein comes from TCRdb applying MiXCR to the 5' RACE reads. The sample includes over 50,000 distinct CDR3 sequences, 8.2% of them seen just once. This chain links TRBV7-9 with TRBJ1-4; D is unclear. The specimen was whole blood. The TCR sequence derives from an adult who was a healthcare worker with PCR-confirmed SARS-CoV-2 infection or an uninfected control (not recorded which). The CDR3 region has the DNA TGTGCCAGCAGCTTAGCGGGTTCTGAAAAACTGTTTTTT. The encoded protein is CASSLAGSEKLFF.